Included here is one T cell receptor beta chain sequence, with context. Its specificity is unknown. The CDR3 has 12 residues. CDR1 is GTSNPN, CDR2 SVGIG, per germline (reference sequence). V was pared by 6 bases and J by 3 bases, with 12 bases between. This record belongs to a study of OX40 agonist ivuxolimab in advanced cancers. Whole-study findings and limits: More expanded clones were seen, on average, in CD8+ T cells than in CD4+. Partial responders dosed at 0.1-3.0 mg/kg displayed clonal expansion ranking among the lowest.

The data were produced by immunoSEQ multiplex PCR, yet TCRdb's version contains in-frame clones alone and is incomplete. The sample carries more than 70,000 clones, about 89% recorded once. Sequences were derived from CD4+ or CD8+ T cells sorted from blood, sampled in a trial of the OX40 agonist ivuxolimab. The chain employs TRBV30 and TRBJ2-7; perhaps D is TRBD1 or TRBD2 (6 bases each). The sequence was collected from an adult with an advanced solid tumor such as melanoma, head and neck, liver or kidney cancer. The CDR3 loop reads CACKQGGYEQYF. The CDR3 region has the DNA TGTGCCTGCAAACAGGGAGGCTACGAGCAGTACTTC.